This record covers a single TCR beta chain. Antigen unknown. Unmatched junction bases numbered 4, after V lost 0 bases and J lost 1 base. The CDR3 totals 16 residues. Germline CDR1 is SQVTM and CDR2 is ANQGSEA. This sample is part of a study of T cell therapy after organ transplantation. The overall study: T cells were expanded two to three weeks with 30 CMV class I/II epitopes.

The method was immunoSEQ multiplex PCR; TCRdb's version includes in-frame clones alone and lacks a portion of them. The table shows some 48,000 clones, with 85% to 95% occurring only once. Broader study findings: CD8 clonality fold change after therapy inversely tracked pretherapy clonality. Antirejection and antiviral medication effects could not be assessed.

The sample was CD8+ T cells from blood, taken before autologous CMV-specific T cell therapy. The rearrangement links TRBV29-1 to TRBJ2-2; 8 bases agree with TRBD2. The receptor's source is a human patient who had received a solid organ transplant and had CMV disease. The CDR3 region is CSVEDLTSGNTGELFF. The CDR3, as DNA: TGCAGCGTTGAAGATCTAACTAGCGGGAACACCGGGGAGCTGTTTTTT.